This T cell receptor (beta chain) was profiled in a study of blood T cell repertoires in COVID-19. About the study: COVID-19 samples from acute and convalescent phases originated in the United States, Italy and Spain.

V lost 8 bases to trimming and J lost 8 bases; unmatched junction nucleotides: 13. Germline V gene data show CDR1 as LNHDA and CDR2 as SQIVND (reference sequence). CDR3 length: 15 amino acids. In the study's own analysis: Estimation of nucleated cell counts relied on the amplification of reference gene primers. Some clones are missing from TCRdb's copy, which holds only in-frame ones; the method was immunoSEQ multiplex PCR. Clone size and the V and J calls come from that table; the DNA yielded D and trimming. The table records about 200,000 clones, about 90% of them present only once. The rearrangement uses TRBV19 and TRBJ2-1; 9 positions agree with TRBD2. The sequence was collected from a man younger than 35 with active or convalescent COVID-19. Sequences were obtained from peripheral blood. For the CDR3, the DNA is TGTGCCAGTTCGCAGTCCGCGGGAGGGCTATATGAGCAGTTCTTC. Protein product: CASSQSAGGLYEQFF.